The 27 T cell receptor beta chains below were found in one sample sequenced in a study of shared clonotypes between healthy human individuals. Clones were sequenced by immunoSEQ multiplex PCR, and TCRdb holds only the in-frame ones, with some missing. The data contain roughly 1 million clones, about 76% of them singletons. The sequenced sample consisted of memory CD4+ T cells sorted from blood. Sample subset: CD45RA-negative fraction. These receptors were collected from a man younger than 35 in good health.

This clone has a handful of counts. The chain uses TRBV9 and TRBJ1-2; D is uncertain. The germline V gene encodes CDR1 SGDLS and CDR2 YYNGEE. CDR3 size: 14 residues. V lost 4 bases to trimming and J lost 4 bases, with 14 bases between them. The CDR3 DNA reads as TGTGCCAGCAGCAGAGCCATGCTCGGCTATGGCTACACCTTC. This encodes CASSRAMLGYGYTF.

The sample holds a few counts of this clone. CDR3: CASSFPRAYNEQFF. In DNA, the CDR3 is TGTGCCAGCAGCTTCCCCCGGGCGTACAATGAGCAGTTCTTC. The rearrangement joins TRBV7-9 to TRBJ2-1; D is ambiguous. The CDR3 has 14 amino acids. V lost 3 bases and J 4 bases, leaving 10 bases between the germline ends. CDR1 SEHNR and CDR2 FQNEAQ come from the germline V gene (reference sequence). The full variable domain, in which reference TRBV7-9 and TRBJ2-1 provide the parts outside the CDR3, is DTGVSQNPRHKITKRGQNVTFRCDPISEHNRLYWYRQTLGQGPEFLTYFQNEAQLEKSRLLSDRFSAERPKGSFSTLEIQRTEQGDSAMYLCASSFPRAYNEQFFGPGTRLTVL.

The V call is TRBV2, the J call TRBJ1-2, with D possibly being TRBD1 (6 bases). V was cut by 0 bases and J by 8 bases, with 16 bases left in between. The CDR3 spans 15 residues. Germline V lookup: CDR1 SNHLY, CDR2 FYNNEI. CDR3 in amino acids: CASSEAGGQTEGYTF. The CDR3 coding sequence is TGTGCCAGCAGTGAAGCCGGGGGGCAGACTGAAGGCTACACCTTC.

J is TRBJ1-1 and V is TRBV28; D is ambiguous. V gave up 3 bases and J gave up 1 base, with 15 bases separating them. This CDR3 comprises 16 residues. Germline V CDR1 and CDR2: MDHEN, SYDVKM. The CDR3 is CASSFPGDGWNTEAFF. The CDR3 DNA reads TGTGCCAGCAGTTTTCCGGGTGACGGATGGAACACTGAAGCTTTCTTT.

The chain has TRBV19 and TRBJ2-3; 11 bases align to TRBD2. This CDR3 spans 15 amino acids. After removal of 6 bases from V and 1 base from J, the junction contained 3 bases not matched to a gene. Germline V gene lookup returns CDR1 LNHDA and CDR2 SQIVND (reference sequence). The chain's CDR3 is CASRPLAGGTDTQYF. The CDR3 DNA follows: TGTGCCAGTAGACCACTAGCGGGGGGCACAGATACGCAGTATTTT.

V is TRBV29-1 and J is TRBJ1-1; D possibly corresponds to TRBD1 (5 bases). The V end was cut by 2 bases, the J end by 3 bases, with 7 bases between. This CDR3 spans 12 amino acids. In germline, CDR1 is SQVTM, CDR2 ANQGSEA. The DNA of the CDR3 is TGCAGCGTTGAACGGGGGTACACTGAAGCTTTCTTT. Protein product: CSVERGYTEAFF.

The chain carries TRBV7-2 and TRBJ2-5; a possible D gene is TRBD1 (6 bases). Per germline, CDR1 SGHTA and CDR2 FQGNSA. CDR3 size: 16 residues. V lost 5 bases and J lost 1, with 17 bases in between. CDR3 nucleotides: TGTGCCAGCAGCCACGGGAAAAGGGGGACCCAAGAGACCCAGTACTTC. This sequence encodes CASSHGKRGTQETQYF.

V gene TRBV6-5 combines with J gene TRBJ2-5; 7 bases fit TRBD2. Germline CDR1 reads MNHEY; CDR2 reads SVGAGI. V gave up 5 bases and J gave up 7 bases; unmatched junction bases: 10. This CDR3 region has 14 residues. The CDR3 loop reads CASSLVRERGTQYF. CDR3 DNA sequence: TGTGCCAGCAGTCTCGTGCGGGAGAGGGGGACCCAGTACTTC.

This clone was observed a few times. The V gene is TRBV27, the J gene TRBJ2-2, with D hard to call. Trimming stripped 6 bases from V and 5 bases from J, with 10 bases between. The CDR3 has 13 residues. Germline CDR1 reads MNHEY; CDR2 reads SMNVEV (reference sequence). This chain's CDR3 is CASSHRGTGELFF. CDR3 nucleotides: TGTGCCAGCAGCCATAGAGGAACCGGGGAGCTGTTTTTT.

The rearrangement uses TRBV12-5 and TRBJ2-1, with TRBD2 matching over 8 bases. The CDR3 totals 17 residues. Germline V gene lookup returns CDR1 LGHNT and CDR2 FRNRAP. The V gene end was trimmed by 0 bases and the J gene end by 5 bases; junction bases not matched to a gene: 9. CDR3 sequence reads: CASGLVIGREAHNEQFF. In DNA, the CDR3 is TGTGCTAGTGGTTTGGTAATTGGGCGGGAGGCCCACAATGAGCAGTTCTTC.

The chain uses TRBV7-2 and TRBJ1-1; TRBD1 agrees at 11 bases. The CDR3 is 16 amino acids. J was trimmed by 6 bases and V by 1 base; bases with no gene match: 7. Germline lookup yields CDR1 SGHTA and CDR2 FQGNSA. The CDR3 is CASSLDRDRGIAEAFF. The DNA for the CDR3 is TGTGCCAGCAGCTTAGACCGGGACAGGGGGATTGCTGAAGCTTTCTTT.

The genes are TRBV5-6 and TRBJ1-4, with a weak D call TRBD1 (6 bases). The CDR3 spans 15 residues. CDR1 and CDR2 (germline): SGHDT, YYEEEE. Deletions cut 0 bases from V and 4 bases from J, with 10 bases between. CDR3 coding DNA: TGTGCCAGCAGCTTGGCGGGGGGCTTTAATGAAAAACTGTTTTTT. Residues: CASSLAGGFNEKLFF.

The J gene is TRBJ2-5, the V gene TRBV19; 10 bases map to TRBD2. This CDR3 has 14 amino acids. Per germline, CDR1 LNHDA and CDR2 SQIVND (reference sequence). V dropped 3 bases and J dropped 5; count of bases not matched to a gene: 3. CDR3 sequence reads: CASSMPGLAETQYF. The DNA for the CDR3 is TGTGCCAGTAGTATGCCGGGACTAGCGGAGACCCAGTACTTC. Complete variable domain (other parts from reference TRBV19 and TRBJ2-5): DGGITQSPKYLFRKEGQNVTLSCEQNLNHDAMYWYRQDPGQGLRLIYYSQIVNDFQKGDIAEGYSVSREKKESFPLTVTSAQKNPTAFYLCASSMPGLAETQYFGPGTRLLVL.

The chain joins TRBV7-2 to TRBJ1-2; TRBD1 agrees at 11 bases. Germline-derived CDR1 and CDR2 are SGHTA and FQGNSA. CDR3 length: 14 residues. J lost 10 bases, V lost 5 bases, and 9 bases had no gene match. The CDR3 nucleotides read TGTGCCAGCAGCCTAATCGGGACAGGGGGTTTCTACACCTTC. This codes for CASSLIGTGGFYTF.

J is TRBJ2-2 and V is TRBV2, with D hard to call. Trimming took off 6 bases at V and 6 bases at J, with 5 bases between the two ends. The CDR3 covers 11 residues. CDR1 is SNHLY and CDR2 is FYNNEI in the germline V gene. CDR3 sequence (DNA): TGTGCCAGCAGGTCCCCCGGGGAGCTGTTTTTT. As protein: CASRSPGELFF.

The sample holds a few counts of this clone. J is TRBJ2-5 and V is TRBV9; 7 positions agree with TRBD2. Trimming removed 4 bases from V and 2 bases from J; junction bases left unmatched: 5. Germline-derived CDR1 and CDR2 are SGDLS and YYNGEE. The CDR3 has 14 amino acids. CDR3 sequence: CASSHGTTQETQYF. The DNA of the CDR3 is TGTGCCAGCAGCCACGGGACTACTCAAGAGACCCAGTACTTC.

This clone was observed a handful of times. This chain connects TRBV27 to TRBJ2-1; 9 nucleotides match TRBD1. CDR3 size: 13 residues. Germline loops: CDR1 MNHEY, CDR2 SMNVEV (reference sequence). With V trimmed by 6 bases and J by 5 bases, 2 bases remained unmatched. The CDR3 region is CASSRDRDNEQFF. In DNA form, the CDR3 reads TGTGCCAGCAGCCGGGACAGGGACAATGAGCAGTTCTTC.

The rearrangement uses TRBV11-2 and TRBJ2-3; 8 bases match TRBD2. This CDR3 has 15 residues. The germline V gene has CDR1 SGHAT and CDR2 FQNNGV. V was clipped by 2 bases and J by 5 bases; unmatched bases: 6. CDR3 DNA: TGTGCCAGCAGCTTACTCCGGGGGGGTATAGATACGCAGTATTTT. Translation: CASSLLRGGIDTQYF.

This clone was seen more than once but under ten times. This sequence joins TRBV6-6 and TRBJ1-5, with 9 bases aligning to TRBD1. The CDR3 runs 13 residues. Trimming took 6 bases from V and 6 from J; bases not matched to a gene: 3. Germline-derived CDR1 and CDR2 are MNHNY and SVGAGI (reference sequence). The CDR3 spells CASSGTGRQPQHF. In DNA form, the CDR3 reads TGTGCCAGCAGCGGGACAGGGCGTCAGCCCCAGCATTTT.

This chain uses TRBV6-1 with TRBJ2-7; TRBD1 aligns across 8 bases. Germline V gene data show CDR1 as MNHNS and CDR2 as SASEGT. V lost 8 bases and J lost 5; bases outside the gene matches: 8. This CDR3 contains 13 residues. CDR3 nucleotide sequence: TGTGCCAGCGAGGAGACAGGGGTCAACGAGCAGTACTTC. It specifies CASEETGVNEQYF.

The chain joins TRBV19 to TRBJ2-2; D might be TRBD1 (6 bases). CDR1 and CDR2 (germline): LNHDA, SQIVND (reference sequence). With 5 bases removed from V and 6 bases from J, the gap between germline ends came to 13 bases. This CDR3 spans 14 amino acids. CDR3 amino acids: CASSPRGTSGELFF. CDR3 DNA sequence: TGTGCCAGTAGTCCCAGGGGAACCTCCGGGGAGCTGTTTTTT.

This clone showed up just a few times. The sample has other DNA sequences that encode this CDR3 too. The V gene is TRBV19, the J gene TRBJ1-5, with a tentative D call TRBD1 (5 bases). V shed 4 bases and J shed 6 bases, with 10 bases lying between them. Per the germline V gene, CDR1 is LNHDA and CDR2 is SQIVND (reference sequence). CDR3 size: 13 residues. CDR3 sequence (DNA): TGTGCCAGTAGTAACCAGGGTGGTCAGCCCCAGCATTTT. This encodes CASSNQGGQPQHF. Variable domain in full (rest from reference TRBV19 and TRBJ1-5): DGGITQSPKYLFRKEGQNVTLSCEQNLNHDAMYWYRQDPGQGLRLIYYSQIVNDFQKGDIAEGYSVSREKKESFPLTVTSAQKNPTAFYLCASSNQGGQPQHFGDGTRLSIL.

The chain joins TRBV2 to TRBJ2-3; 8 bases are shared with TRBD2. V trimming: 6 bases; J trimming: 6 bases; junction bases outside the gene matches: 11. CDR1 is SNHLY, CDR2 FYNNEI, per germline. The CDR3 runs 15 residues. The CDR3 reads CASRTSVMAGDTQYF. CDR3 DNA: TGTGCCAGCAGGACTAGCGTTATGGCAGGGGATACGCAGTATTTT.

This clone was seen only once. This CDR3 is CASSVGTGEYEQYF. The CDR3 nucleotides are TGCGCCAGCTCGGTTGGGACAGGGGAGTACGAGCAGTACTTC. The chain links TRBV5-1 to TRBJ2-7; 10 bases agree with TRBD1. Germline V gives CDR1 SGHRS, CDR2 YFSETQ. The CDR3 contains 14 residues. V was pared by 7 bases and J by 4 bases, with 8 bases of the junction left unmatched.

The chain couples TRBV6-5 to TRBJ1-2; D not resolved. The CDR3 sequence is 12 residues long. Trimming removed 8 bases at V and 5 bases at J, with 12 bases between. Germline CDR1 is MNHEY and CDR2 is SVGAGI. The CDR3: CASSAMWYGYTF. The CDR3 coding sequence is TGTGCCAGCTCGGCAATGTGGTATGGCTACACCTTC.

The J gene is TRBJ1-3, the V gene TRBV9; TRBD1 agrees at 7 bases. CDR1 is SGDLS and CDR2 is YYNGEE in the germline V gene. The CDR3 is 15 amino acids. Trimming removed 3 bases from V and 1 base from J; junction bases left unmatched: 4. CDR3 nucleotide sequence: TGTGCCAGCAGCGCGACAGGGTCGTCTGGAAACACCATATATTTT. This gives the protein CASSATGSSGNTIYF. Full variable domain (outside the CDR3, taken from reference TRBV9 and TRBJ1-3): DSGVTQTPKHLITATGQRVTLRCSPRSGDLSVYWYQQSLDQGLQFLIQYYNGEERAKGNILERFSAQQFPDLHSELNLSSLELGDSALYFCASSATGSSGNTIYFGEGSWLTVV.

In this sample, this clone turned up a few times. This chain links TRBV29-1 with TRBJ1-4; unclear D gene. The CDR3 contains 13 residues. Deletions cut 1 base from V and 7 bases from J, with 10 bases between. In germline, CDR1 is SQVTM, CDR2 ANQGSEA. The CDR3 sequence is CSVEVKGGEKLFF. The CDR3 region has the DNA TGCAGCGTTGAAGTGAAGGGAGGTGAAAAACTGTTTTTT.